Below are 7 T cell receptor beta chains sequenced from a single sample in a study of shared clonotypes between healthy human individuals. Naive CD8 populations comprised CD45RO-negative cells positively selected for CCR7, excluding terminally differentiated effector memory CD45RA+ cells. Method: immunoSEQ multiplex PCR; TCRdb's copy keeps in-frame clones and lacks some. The sample contains hundreds of thousands of clones, approximately 97% of which appear only once. What was sequenced was naive CD8+ T cells sorted from blood. The source is a man aged 30 to 39 in good health.

The DNA for the CDR3 is TGTGCCATCAGTGACCTGTCCTACGAGCAGTACTTC. As protein: CAISDLSYEQYF. The genes are TRBV10-3 and TRBJ2-7; D not certain. This CDR3 comprises 12 residues. The V gene lost 3 bases and the J gene lost 1 base, with 4 bases spanning the gap. Germline lookup yields CDR1 ENHRY and CDR2 SYGVKD.

The gene calls are TRBV29-1 and TRBJ1-4; D unresolved. This CDR3 spans 13 amino acids. Germline V gene sequence: CDR1 SQVTM, CDR2 ANQGSEA. V shed 4 bases and J shed 1 base, with 7 bases lying between them. CDR3 region: CSVGGGTNEKLFF. Written as DNA, the CDR3 is TGCAGCGTTGGAGGAGGAACTAATGAAAAACTGTTTTTT.

The chain uses TRBV9 and TRBJ2-2, with D uncertain. Trimming took off 3 bases at V and 2 bases at J, with 5 bases between the two ends. In germline, CDR1 is SGDLS, CDR2 YYNGEE. This CDR3 spans 13 amino acids. As DNA, the CDR3 is TGTGCCAGCAGCGCCTTAAACACCGGGGAGCTGTTTTTT. It encodes CASSALNTGELFF.

The V gene is TRBV5-1, the J gene TRBJ2-7; no firm D call. Germline V gene sequence: CDR1 SGHRS, CDR2 YFSETQ. The V and J ends lost 0 bases and 1 base respectively, with 11 bases between them. This CDR3 region has 15 residues. The chain's CDR3 is CASSLEASISYEQYF. The CDR3 DNA reads as TGCGCCAGCAGCTTGGAGGCTAGTATTTCCTACGAGCAGTACTTC.

The genes are TRBV7-9 and TRBJ2-2; D might be TRBD1 (5 bases). The CDR3 runs 14 residues. The germline V and J ends were trimmed by 2 bases and 7 bases, with 11 bases remaining between them. CDR1 and CDR2 (germline): SEHNR, FQNEAQ (reference sequence). The CDR3 nucleotides read TGTGCCAGCAGCTTAACGTCAGGGATCGGGGAGCTGTTTTTT. Translated: CASSLTSGIGELFF.

This chain joins TRBV14 and TRBJ2-7; D is possibly TRBD2 (6 bases). V shed 1 base and J shed 7 bases, with 32 bases lying between them. Germline V lookup: CDR1 SGHDN, CDR2 FVKESK. The CDR3 consists of 20 residues. The CDR3 region is CASSQGYTSAYPRREREQYF. In DNA form, the CDR3 reads TGTGCCAGCAGCCAAGGTTATACCAGTGCTTACCCCCGGAGGGAGAGAGAGCAGTACTTC.

This clone was seen just once. J is TRBJ1-1 and V is TRBV27; TRBD1 matches 9 bases. V was pared by 6 bases and J by 10 bases, with 9 bases of the junction left unmatched. The CDR3 extends over 13 amino acids. The germline V gene has CDR1 MNHEY and CDR2 SMNVEV (reference sequence). In nucleotides, the CDR3 is TGTGCCAGCAGGCAACAGGGGGCGTTTGCAGCTTTCTTT. This codes for CASRQQGAFAAFF.